The 4 T cell receptor beta chains given below trace back to one sample, sequenced in a study of CD8 T cells in ankylosing spondylitis. TCRdb reprocessed the 5' RACE reads via MiXCR and lists one record per CDR3 protein. The table lists some 71,000 distinct CDR3 sequences, approximately 5.3% of them singletons, with over 2% in the top ten. The specimen was blood, either unsorted or a sorted T cell fraction (not recorded which). Receptors were obtained from a male donor with ankylosing spondylitis or in good health (not recorded which).

The chain carries TRBV4-2 and TRBJ2-7; D is unclear. The CDR3 spans 13 residues. V was clipped by 4 bases and J by 6 bases, with 13 bases between them. CDR1 LGHNA and CDR2 YNFKEQ come from the germline V gene. The CDR3 DNA reads TGTGCCAGCAGCCCCGGGCCCCCGGTCGAGCAGTACTTC. This encodes CASSPGPPVEQYF.

This clonotype appeared many times. V and J are TRBV7-2 and TRBJ1-1, with D perhaps TRBD1 (6 bases). V was clipped by 6 bases and J by 0 bases, with 20 bases between them. Germline CDR1 reads SGHTA; CDR2 reads FQGNSA. This CDR3 has 17 residues. In DNA, the CDR3 is TGTGCCAGCAGACTTGGTGGGGGGGCCTACCTGAACACTGAAGCTTTCTTT. Translated: CASRLGGGAYLNTEAFF.

At least ten counts were recorded for this clonotype. This rearrangement joins TRBV18 to TRBJ1-3; 7 bases are a match to TRBD1. Germline V lookup: CDR1 KGHSH, CDR2 LQKENI. The CDR3 is 14 amino acids. J was trimmed by 2 bases and V by 5 bases; bases with no gene match: 3. CDR3 bases: TGTGCCAGCTCATATGGGACAGCTGGAAACACCATATATTTT. Amino acid sequence: CASSYGTAGNTIYF.

This clonotype was seen repeatedly, ten times or more. This chain links TRBV5-5 with TRBJ2-2; 7 positions match TRBD1. Germline lookup yields CDR1 SGHKS and CDR2 YYEKEE (reference sequence). Trimming at V came to 4 bases and at J to 4 bases, leaving 4 bases not matched to a gene. The CDR3 totals 14 residues. The CDR3 protein is CASSPWTGTGELFF. Written as DNA, the CDR3 is TGTGCCAGCAGCCCATGGACAGGCACCGGGGAGCTGTTTTTT.